This T cell receptor (beta chain) was documented in a study of CXCR3-negative and CXCR3-positive naive CD8 T cells. Overall study findings and caveats: More hydrophobic TRB CDR3s occurred in CXCR3-positive than in CXCR3-negative naive cells. Naive cells used TRBV-TRBJ genes in much the same way whether CXCR3-negative or CXCR3-positive; memory cells did not.

The method, 5' RACE with UMI labels, was used to prepare the TRB cDNA libraries. One entry per CDR3 protein, without DNA, is what TCRdb gives after re-calling the 5' RACE reads. This sample contains more than 100,000 distinct CDR3 sequences. A remark on this clonotype: Its cognate antigen is unknown.

This TCR derives from a human donor in good health. Some clones in this sample may be carry-over from other donors' samples. Sequenced: naive CXCR3+ CD8+ T cells from blood. Subset here: CD45RO-CCR7+CD27+CD95- naive CD8+ T cells expressing CXCR3 (TNR3+).

The CDR3 loop reads CASSQNRGSYNEQFF. The chain has TRBV3-1 and TRBJ2-1. Germline V CDR1 and CDR2: LGHDT, YNNKEL (reference sequence). CDR3 size: 15 residues.